This T cell receptor (beta chain) was captured by sequencing in a study of blood T cells in healthy people across ages. The CDR3 has 13 amino acids. The V gene's germline CDR1 is MDHEN and CDR2 SYDVKM. V dropped 7 bases and J dropped 6 bases, with 13 bases sitting between them. With a J-beta primer mix and a sample-barcoded 5' primer, a second PCR ran 7 to 11 cycles. TCRdb called the 5' RACE reads again in MiXCR, with one record for every CDR3 protein. The sample shows 1.8 million or so distinct CDR3 sequences, about two fifths of them seen only once. General observations from the study: Any conclusive comparison of naive versus antigen-experienced cells was prevented by using unsorted PBMCs.

In regard to this clonotype: Its antigen is unidentified.

The sequencing sample was made of blood. This receptor was obtained from a human donor in good health. The chain uses TRBV28 and TRBJ1-5, with a tentative D call TRBD1 (5 bases). The CDR3 DNA sequence: TGTGCCAGCACCGGAGAAGGGGTTCAGCCCCAGCATTTT. Translated: CASTGEGVQPQHF.